This TCR beta chain was profiled in a study of CD8+CD57+ T cells in acquired aplastic anemia. Whole-study context: Sorted CD4+ and CD8+ cells yielded DNA averaging approximately 3 ug.

This CDR3 comprises 14 residues. Germline values: CDR1 ENHRY, CDR2 SYGVKD. J was trimmed by 2 bases and V by 6 bases; bases with no gene match: 4. This clonotype was counted at least ten times. Its specificity is not known. Study-level findings and limits: The number of CD8+ CDR3 sequences shared by patients and controls was twenty-nine.

By flow cytometry, patients selected for sequencing had shown an expansion of CD8+CD57+ cells. Prior therapy had not been administered to any patient at the time of blood sampling. Using genomic DNA as the template, TCR beta VDJ and CDR3 profiling was carried out. MiXCR, applied by TCRdb to the reads, yields one record per CDR3 protein. Of approximately 150,000 distinct CDR3 sequences listed, approximately 51% are singletons. The TCR originated in a human donor with aplastic anemia. The J gene is TRBJ2-3, the V gene TRBV10-3; 8 positions match TRBD2. The source material was sorted CD4+, CD8+, or CD8+CD57+ T cells (not recorded which) from PBMCs. CDR3 region: CAIRAGGTTDTQYF. CDR3 DNA: TGTGCCATCAGGGCGGGGGGCACCACAGATACGCAGTATTTT.